The 27 T cell receptor beta chains listed next were all sequenced from one sample in a study of blood T cell repertoires in COVID-19. Clones were read by immunoSEQ multiplex PCR, and TCRdb kept only the in-frame ones, dropping some. In the table there are more than 250,000 clones, roughly 86% of which are singletons. Sequencing input: peripheral blood. The receptors here all came from a human donor in a cohort sampled during active COVID-19.

CDR3 loop: CASSWGGTSGRVSYEQYF. As DNA, the CDR3 is TGTGCCAGCAGCTGGGGGGGGACTAGCGGGAGGGTCTCCTACGAGCAGTACTTC. V and J are TRBV11-2 and TRBJ2-7; 16 bases line up with TRBD2. The germline V gene has CDR1 SGHAT and CDR2 FQNNGV. J gave up 0 bases and V 4 bases, and 6 bases lay outside the gene matches. The CDR3 sequence is 18 residues long.

This clone was picked up a small number of times. This chain links TRBV21-1 with TRBJ1-5. TRBV21-1 counts as a pseudogene. The CDR3 is 18 residues long. The CDR3 loop is CASSKLTVSGRSNQPQHF. Here the CDR3 DNA reads TGTGCCAGCAGCAAACTGACAGTCAGCGGGCGCAGCAATCAGCCCCAGCATTTT.

This clone appeared a single time. CDR3 region: CAITQTGVGVGTQYF. CDR3 nucleotides: TGTGCCATCACCCAGACGGGAGTGGGAGTAGGGACCCAGTACTTC. The gene calls are TRBV10-3 and TRBJ2-5, with D maybe TRBD2 (6 bases). With 7 bases removed from V and 7 bases from J, the gap between germline ends came to 22 bases. The CDR3 has 15 amino acids. Germline V CDR1 and CDR2: ENHRY, SYGVKD.

This sequence joins TRBV6-5 and TRBJ2-7, with D perhaps TRBD2 (6 bases). Trimming stripped 8 bases from V and 5 bases from J, with 19 bases between. Germline-derived CDR1 and CDR2 are MNHEY and SVGAGI. The CDR3 covers 14 residues. The DNA for the CDR3 is TGTGCCAGCCGCGCTCCTGGGGGGTCGAACGAGCAGTACTTC. It is translated as CASRAPGGSNEQYF.

The chain recombines TRBV5-8 with TRBJ2-5; 8 nucleotides align to TRBD2. CDR1 is SGHTS, CDR2 YDEGEE, per germline. The V segment lost 2 bases and the J segment 5 bases; nucleotides outside the gene matches: 8. CDR3 length: 15 residues. The CDR3 coding sequence is TGTGCCAGCAGCTTAGAGGGACTAGTCAGGGAGACCCAGTACTTC. Translated: CASSLEGLVRETQYF.

The rearrangement joins TRBV28 to TRBJ2-7; maybe TRBD2 (6 bases). The CDR3 has 13 residues. The V gene's germline CDR1 is MDHEN and CDR2 SYDVKM. V gave up 5 bases and J gave up 7 bases, with 15 bases separating them. The CDR3 DNA sequence: TGTGCCAGCAGTGGCATAGCGGACCAGGAGCAGTACTTC. Amino acid sequence: CASSGIADQEQYF.

The chain combines TRBV28 with TRBJ2-7, with a tentative D call TRBD2 (5 bases). CDR1 is MDHEN and CDR2 is SYDVKM in the germline V gene. CDR3 length: 15 residues. V was cut by 2 bases and J by 1 base, with 12 bases left in between. The CDR3, as DNA: TGTGCCAGCAGTTTACGGCTAGCTCGATCCTACGAGCAGTACTTC. Translating it yields CASSLRLARSYEQYF.

J is TRBJ1-1 and V is TRBV19; TRBD1 is a possible D gene (5 bases). Germline V gives CDR1 LNHDA, CDR2 SQIVND (reference sequence). The V end lost 0 bases, the J end lost 5 bases, and 13 bases lay between the germline ends. The CDR3 is made up of 15 amino acids. The CDR3 sequence: CASSIDRQGKTEAFF. CDR3 nucleotide sequence: TGTGCCAGTAGTATAGATCGGCAGGGAAAAACTGAAGCTTTCTTT.

The rearrangement joins TRBV6-4 to TRBJ1-2; 10 bases agree with TRBD1. This CDR3 has 14 residues. Trimming removed 4 bases from V and 8 bases from J; junction bases left unmatched: 7. Germline CDR1 MRHNA, CDR2 SNTAGT. This CDR3 reads CASSVGTGVLGYTF. The CDR3 DNA reads TGTGCCAGCAGTGTCGGGACAGGGGTTTTGGGCTACACCTTC.

This clone has just one count. The chain has TRBV28 and TRBJ2-7, with 8 bases matching TRBD1. CDR1 and CDR2 (germline): MDHEN, SYDVKM. CDR3 size: 15 residues. Germline trimming cut 5 bases from V and 1 base from J; bases unmatched to any gene: 7. The CDR3 is CASSRDRGFSYEQYF. CDR3 sequence (DNA): TGTGCCAGCAGTCGAGACAGGGGATTTTCCTACGAGCAGTACTTC.

The chain has TRBV7-2 and TRBJ2-7; perhaps TRBD2 as D (7 bases). CDR3 size: 15 residues. CDR1 and CDR2 from the germline V gene are SGHTA and FQGNSA. V was pared by 5 bases and J by 1 base, with 15 bases between. DNA of the CDR3: TGTGCCAGCAGCCATTTTGGGGGGGCATCCTACGAGCAGTACTTC. Residues: CASSHFGGASYEQYF.

In its sample, this clone was seen once. The V gene is TRBV3-1 (or the pseudogene TRBV3-2), the J gene TRBJ2-7; maybe TRBD2 (5 bases). Germline values: CDR1 LGHDT, CDR2 YNNKEL (reference sequence). Trimming cost V 0 bases and J 7 bases, with 13 bases left between them. The CDR3 contains 14 residues. The CDR3 DNA sequence: TGTGCCAGCAGCCAAGAGTCCGGGGTGAGGGAGCAGTACTTC. It encodes CASSQESGVREQYF.

V and J are TRBV9 and TRBJ1-6; no definite D call. Trimming removed 3 bases at V and 13 bases at J, with 14 bases between. Germline V lookup: CDR1 SGDLS, CDR2 YYNGEE. This CDR3 has 13 amino acids. CDR3 sequence: CASSGPLRSPLHF. The DNA of the CDR3 is TGTGCCAGCAGCGGCCCTCTGAGGAGCCCCCTCCACTTT.

The chain has TRBV28 and TRBJ1-3, with D unclear. Germline assignment: CDR1 MDHEN and CDR2 SYDVKM. Between the trimmed V and J ends, which lost 5 bases and 0 bases, there was a span of 14 bases. The CDR3 contains 16 residues. The CDR3 sequence is CASSPESSSSGNTIYF. CDR3 in DNA: TGTGCCAGCAGTCCCGAGTCTTCAAGCTCTGGAAACACCATATATTTT.

This clone is a singleton in its sample. This chain joins TRBV19 and TRBJ1-4; 12 positions match TRBD1. Germline CDR1 LNHDA, CDR2 SQIVND (reference sequence). V trimming: 4 bases; J trimming: 7 bases; junction bases outside the gene matches: 13. The CDR3 extends over 18 amino acids. The CDR3 DNA reads TGTGCCAGTAGTAGGGGGACAGGGGGCGCATATCAAGGTGAAAAACTGTTTTTT. Amino acid sequence: CASSRGTGGAYQGEKLFF. Complete variable domain (other parts from reference TRBV19 and TRBJ1-4): DGGITQSPKYLFRKEGQNVTLSCEQNLNHDAMYWYRQDPGQGLRLIYYSQIVNDFQKGDIAEGYSVSREKKESFPLTVTSAQKNPTAFYLCASSRGTGGAYQGEKLFFGSGTQLSVL.

The rearrangement uses TRBV6-5 and TRBJ2-7; no clear D. Germline CDR1 reads MNHEY; CDR2 reads SVGAGI. The length of the CDR3 is 13 residues. The V gene lost 0 bases and the J gene lost 5 bases, with 8 bases spanning the gap. The CDR3 DNA sequence: TGTGCCAGCAGTTACTCGATTCGGGACGAGCAGTACTTC. Its translation is CASSYSIRDEQYF.

In this sample, this clone turned up a few times. The chain links TRBV6-4 to TRBJ1-1; a weak D match, TRBD1 (6 bases). Per the germline V gene, CDR1 is MRHNA and CDR2 is SNTAGT. Trimming pared 5 bases from V and 6 bases from J, leaving 16 bases between. The CDR3 has 14 residues. As DNA, the CDR3 is TGTGCCAGCAGTAGATCAGGGGATGAGTCTGAAGCTTTCTTT. It encodes CASSRSGDESEAFF.

The rearrangement joins TRBV30 to TRBJ1-5, with unresolved D. CDR3 length: 14 residues. Trimming took off 3 bases at V and 4 bases at J, with 13 bases between the two ends. From germline, CDR1 is GTSNPN and CDR2 SVGIG (reference sequence). The CDR3 loop reads CAWSLGIRNQPQHF. CDR3 sequence (DNA): TGTGCCTGGAGCCTCGGGATCCGGAATCAGCCCCAGCATTTT. The full variable domain, with the rest looked up from reference TRBV30 and TRBJ1-5, is SQTIHQWPATLVQPVGSPLSLECTVEGTSNPNLYWYRQAAGRGLQLLFYSVGIGQISSEVPQNLSASRPQDRQFILSSKKLLLSDSGFYLCAWSLGIRNQPQHFGDGTRLSIL.

The chain carries TRBV27 and TRBJ1-4; D gene ambiguous. This CDR3 region has 18 residues. Trimming stripped 4 bases from V and 2 bases from J, with 20 bases between. CDR1 and CDR2 from the germline V gene are MNHEY and SMNVEV (reference sequence). CDR3 loop: CASSSTLSRGGTNEKLFF. The CDR3 coding sequence is TGTGCCAGCAGTTCTACCCTCTCCCGTGGAGGCACTAATGAAAAACTGTTTTTT.

This clone came up a few times. The V gene is TRBV11-2, the J gene TRBJ1-5, with 7 bases that match TRBD1. V was clipped by 0 bases and J by 2 bases; unmatched bases: 1. CDR3 length: 15 amino acids. CDR1 and CDR2 (germline): SGHAT, FQNNGV. The CDR3 DNA is TGTGCCAGCAGCTTAGATACAGGGGGCAATCAGCCCCAGCATTTT. Encoded protein: CASSLDTGGNQPQHF.

The chain is built from TRBV13 and TRBJ2-5; 8 bases align to TRBD2. The ends lost 4 bases at V and 2 bases at J; junction bases unmatched: 6. Germline-derived CDR1 and CDR2 are PRHDT and FYEKMQ (reference sequence). The CDR3 runs to 15 residues. As DNA, the CDR3 is TGTGCCAGCAGCTCTAGTGGACTAGCACAAGAGACCCAGTACTTC. Its translation: CASSSSGLAQETQYF.

The rearrangement uses TRBV7-8 and TRBJ2-3; TRBD2 matches at 11 bases. Germline V lookup: CDR1 SGHVS, CDR2 FQNEAQ. The CDR3 is 16 amino acids. The V segment lost 4 bases and the J segment 5 bases; nucleotides outside the gene matches: 8. CDR3 in DNA: TGTGCCAGCAGCTCGATCGTCACTAGCGGGGGAGATACGCAGTATTTT. Encoded protein: CASSSIVTSGGDTQYF.

The CDR3 DNA follows: TGTGCCAGTAGTATCATACAGGGGGCTGGGACAGATACGCAGTATTTT. This gives the protein CASSIIQGAGTDTQYF. V gene TRBV19 combines with J gene TRBJ2-3, with TRBD1 matching over 9 bases. This CDR3 region has 16 residues. The V gene end was trimmed by 3 bases and the J gene end by 3 bases; junction bases not matched to a gene: 7. Germline-derived CDR1 and CDR2 are LNHDA and SQIVND (reference sequence).

The chain employs TRBV7-9 and TRBJ1-1; D not resolved. The CDR3 extends over 13 amino acids. The germline V gene has CDR1 SEHNR and CDR2 FQNEAQ (reference sequence). Trimming cost V 3 bases and J 4 bases, with 9 bases left between them. The CDR3 nucleotides read TGTGCCAGCAGCTTTTCACGGGGCACTGAAGCTTTCTTT. It encodes CASSFSRGTEAFF.

This chain joins TRBV5-1 and TRBJ2-7; D gene unclear. CDR1 SGHRS and CDR2 YFSETQ come from the germline V gene. Trimming took 4 bases from V and 0 from J, leaving 8 bases between them. This CDR3 is built from 13 residues. CDR3 residues: CASSPEISYEQYF. The CDR3 DNA sequence: TGCGCCAGCAGCCCGGAGATCTCCTACGAGCAGTACTTC.

This clone is a singleton in its sample. J is TRBJ2-6 and V is TRBV4-3; TRBD2 matches at 12 bases. The CDR3 has 15 residues. V lost 4 bases, J lost 12 bases, and 7 bases stayed unmatched. Germline V gives CDR1 LGHNA, CDR2 YSLEER. The CDR3 region has the DNA TGCGCCAGCAGCCCCCTAGCGGGAGGGCCCCCCGTCCTGACTTTC. Translating it yields CASSPLAGGPPVLTF.

This clone was observed a single time. V gene TRBV30 combines with J gene TRBJ1-6; 7 bases are shared with TRBD1. This CDR3 region has 16 residues. The junction had 5 bases not matched to a gene; V was cut back by 3 bases and J by 0 bases. Germline V gives CDR1 GTSNPN, CDR2 SVGIG (reference sequence). In nucleotides, the CDR3 is TGTGCCTGGAGGACAGGGTACGGCTCCTATAATTCACCCCTCCACTTT. It specifies CAWRTGYGSYNSPLHF.